Listed below are T cell receptor beta chains from one sample, sequenced in a study of T cell repertoires in cytomegalovirus infection. No antigen has been identified for these receptors. TCRdb re-derived calls from the reads in MiXCR, one entry per CDR3 protein. The profile shows approximately 910,000 distinct CDR3 sequences, around a third of them singletons. Sequencing used cultured CD8+ T cells from PBMCs, obtained from culture after CMV antigen stimulation. The origin of the receptors is a human donor in good health (CMV status not recorded). Some clones in this sample may be carry-over from other donors' samples. The conserved cysteine and the conserved F or W are not part of the CDR3 here.

v_call: TRBV7-6; j_call: TRBJ1-2; cdr3_aa: ASSLDAFPGT
v_call: TRBV27; j_call: TRBJ1-5; cdr3_aa: VSSQYEYNQPQH
v_call: TRBV11-2; j_call: TRBJ2-1; cdr3_aa: ASSLEVGGYNEQF
v_call: TRBV2; j_call: TRBJ2-1; cdr3_aa: ASSADRGRYNEQF
v_call: TRBV6-4; j_call: TRBJ2-1; cdr3_aa: ASSRTSGGVNEQF
v_call: TRBV12-3/TRBV12-4; j_call: TRBJ1-2; cdr3_aa: TSSWFVYGYT
v_call: TRBV10-3; j_call: TRBJ2-3; cdr3_aa: TISEPDGTSGHITYTDTQY
v_call: TRBV27; j_call: TRBJ1-1; cdr3_aa: ASSLSRSIPAF
v_call: TRBV6-5; j_call: TRBJ1-1; cdr3_aa: ASSLGADGAPNTEAF
v_call: TRBV10-3; j_call: TRBJ1-2; cdr3_aa: AISDYSPGQGDYGYT
v_call: TRBV6-5; j_call: TRBJ2-2; cdr3_aa: ASSYLTGGGGELF
v_call: TRBV7-9; j_call: TRBJ2-1; cdr3_aa: ASSQYSSHEQF
v_call: TRBV5-4; j_call: TRBJ2-7; cdr3_aa: ASSSDSLTYEQY
v_call: TRBV11-2; j_call: TRBJ2-3; cdr3_aa: ASSLVLEGADTQY
v_call: TRBV24-1; j_call: TRBJ1-5; cdr3_aa: ATSDRGINQPQH
v_call: TRBV4-1; j_call: TRBJ1-2; cdr3_aa: ASSQVQTTNYGYT
v_call: TRBV20-1; j_call: TRBJ2-1; cdr3_aa: SAGESGRRSYNEQF
v_call: TRBV15; j_call: TRBJ2-2; cdr3_aa: ATSRRFPGELF
v_call: TRBV4-3; j_call: TRBJ1-1; cdr3_aa: ASSQVGDSYTEAF
v_call: TRBV5-1; j_call: TRBJ1-1; cdr3_aa: ASTTAGGGVAF
v_call: TRBV7-6; j_call: TRBJ1-1; cdr3_aa: ANSLLGTEAF
v_call: TRBV7-9; j_call: TRBJ2-1; cdr3_aa: AILSADYNEQF
v_call: TRBV20-1; j_call: TRBJ1-5; cdr3_aa: SARDWGGSNQPQH
v_call: TRBV7-9; j_call: TRBJ2-2; cdr3_aa: ASSLAPRTGDTGELF
v_call: TRBV11-2; j_call: TRBJ2-1; cdr3_aa: ASSFPSVSYNEQF
v_call: TRBV9; j_call: TRBJ2-3; cdr3_aa: ASSSRTGGSTDTQY
v_call: TRBV11-3; j_call: TRBJ2-2; cdr3_aa: ASSLFGPGGLRAGELF
v_call: TRBV19; j_call: TRBJ1-1; cdr3_aa: ASSLQGVVTEAF
v_call: TRBV7-9; j_call: TRBJ2-3; cdr3_aa: ASSLADTATDTQY
v_call: TRBV5-1; j_call: TRBJ1-1; cdr3_aa: ASSLGGRTF
v_call: TRBV27; j_call: TRBJ1-1; cdr3_aa: ASSLGGAGAEAF
v_call: TRBV20-1; j_call: TRBJ2-5; cdr3_aa: SASRGAGGLVETQY
v_call: TRBV2; j_call: TRBJ1-5; cdr3_aa: ASSRGAQNQPQH
v_call: TRBV10-3; j_call: TRBJ2-4; cdr3_aa: AISESELAKNIQY
v_call: TRBV20-1; j_call: TRBJ1-2; cdr3_aa: SARPLLDYGYT
v_call: TRBV7-9; j_call: TRBJ1-3; cdr3_aa: ASRRGTARPGNTIY
v_call: TRBV6-6; j_call: TRBJ1-5; cdr3_aa: ASSYVNRVTGYSNQPQH
v_call: TRBV7-4; j_call: TRBJ1-1; cdr3_aa: ASSLRDRAWGEAF
v_call: TRBV7-6; j_call: TRBJ2-7; cdr3_aa: ASSGKSGTAYEQY
v_call: TRBV19; j_call: TRBJ1-6; cdr3_aa: ASSSRASRDRGENSPLH
v_call: TRBV7-8; j_call: TRBJ2-3; cdr3_aa: ASSLLGGGIDTQY
v_call: TRBV9; j_call: TRBJ2-1; cdr3_aa: ASSASASGTNEQF
v_call: TRBV6-5; j_call: TRBJ1-1; cdr3_aa: ASGQGWTAMNTEAF
v_call: TRBV4-3; j_call: TRBJ1-2; cdr3_aa: ASSHLSDSGTH
v_call: TRBV2; j_call: TRBJ1-1; cdr3_aa: ASTGGSEAF
v_call: TRBV7-8; j_call: TRBJ1-1; cdr3_aa: ASSGDREGAF
v_call: TRBV9; j_call: TRBJ1-1; cdr3_aa: ASSGGSGEAF
v_call: TRBV5-4; j_call: TRBJ2-1; cdr3_aa: ASSLGASPHEQF
v_call: TRBV7-6; j_call: TRBJ2-1; cdr3_aa: ASSLDGGAGYNEQF
v_call: TRBV6-5; j_call: TRBJ1-1; cdr3_aa: ASSYSPDYLTEAF
v_call: TRBV10-3; j_call: TRBJ2-1; cdr3_aa: AISERGPDEQF
v_call: TRBV15; j_call: TRBJ2-7; cdr3_aa: ATSGRRTSYEQY
v_call: TRBV5-1; j_call: TRBJ2-5; cdr3_aa: ASSPEGTGQETQY
v_call: TRBV29-1; j_call: TRBJ2-7; cdr3_aa: SVESRAYEQY
v_call: TRBV6-2/TRBV6-3; j_call: TRBJ2-7; cdr3_aa: ASSYKASYEQY
v_call: TRBV27; j_call: TRBJ2-1; cdr3_aa: ASRIGGRYNEQF
v_call: TRBV2; j_call: TRBJ2-1; cdr3_aa: ASSEFWTSGIYNEQF
v_call: TRBV7-4; j_call: TRBJ1-2; cdr3_aa: ASSLEVTGVDHGYGYT